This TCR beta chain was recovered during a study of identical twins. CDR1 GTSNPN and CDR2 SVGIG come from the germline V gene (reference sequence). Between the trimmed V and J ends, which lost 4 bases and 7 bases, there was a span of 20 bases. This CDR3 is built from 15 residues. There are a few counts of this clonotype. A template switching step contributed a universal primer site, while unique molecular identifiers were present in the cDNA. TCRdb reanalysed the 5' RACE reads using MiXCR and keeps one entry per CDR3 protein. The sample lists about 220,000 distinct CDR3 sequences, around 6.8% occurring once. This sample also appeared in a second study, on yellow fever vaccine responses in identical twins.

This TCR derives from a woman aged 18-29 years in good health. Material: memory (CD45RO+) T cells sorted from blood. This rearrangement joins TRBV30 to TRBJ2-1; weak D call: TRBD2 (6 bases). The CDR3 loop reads CAWKTGGHAGNEQFF. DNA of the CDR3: TGTGCCTGGAAGACTGGCGGGCATGCGGGGAATGAGCAGTTCTTC.